Shown below are 20 T cell receptor beta chains from a single sample sequenced in a study of shared clonotypes between healthy human individuals. TCRdb keeps only in-frame clones here, not all; method: immunoSEQ multiplex PCR. This table has roughly 810,000 clones, roughly 96% appearing once. Terminally differentiated effector memory CD45RA+ cells were left out of the naive CD8 fraction, which was CD45RO-negative and positively selected for CCR7. The material sequenced was naive CD8+ T cells sorted from blood. The receptors were gathered from a man aged 30-40 years in good health.

The chain is built from TRBV5-5 and TRBJ2-1; D gene uncertain. V lost 2 bases and J 0 bases, leaving 9 bases between the germline ends. The CDR3 covers 15 residues. Germline V lookup: CDR1 SGHKS, CDR2 YYEKEE (reference sequence). This CDR3 reads CASSLGRSSYNEQFF. The CDR3 coding sequence is TGTGCCAGCAGCTTAGGACGGAGCTCCTACAATGAGCAGTTCTTC.

The chain is built from TRBV4-3 and TRBJ1-1; no firm D call. The CDR3 runs to 14 residues. Trimming removed 1 base from V and 1 base from J, with 7 bases in between. Germline V gene data show CDR1 as LGHNA and CDR2 as YSLEER. CDR3 DNA sequence: TGCGCCAGCAGCCAAGGACTAAAGAACACTGAAGCTTTCTTT. Translation gives CASSQGLKNTEAFF.

The chain combines TRBV19 with TRBJ2-1; TRBD2 aligns across 13 bases. CDR3 length: 15 amino acids. Germline CDR1 and CDR2: LNHDA and SQIVND (reference sequence). Trimming cost V 4 bases and J 8 bases; bases outside gene matches: 5. CDR3 in amino acids: CASSTWTSGSHEQFF. DNA of the CDR3: TGTGCCAGTAGTACTTGGACTAGCGGGAGCCATGAGCAGTTCTTC.

Comments on this clone: Other DNA variants within this sample encode the same CDR3. The V call is TRBV29-1, the J call TRBJ2-7; D unresolved. The germline CDR1 and CDR2 sequences are SQVTM and ANQGSEA. The CDR3 covers 14 residues. Deletions cut 3 bases from V and 1 base from J, with 13 bases between. The CDR3 region is CSVEVGSSSYEQYF. The CDR3 DNA reads as TGCAGCGTTGAGGTGGGGTCCTCTTCCTACGAGCAGTACTTC.

This clone was seen only once. The sample has other DNA sequences that encode this CDR3 too. The chain has TRBV5-1 and TRBJ2-7, with 7 bases aligning to TRBD2. Germline V lookup: CDR1 SGHRS, CDR2 YFSETQ. The CDR3 totals 14 residues. The ends lost 2 bases at V and 3 bases at J; junction bases unmatched: 5. CDR3 in amino acids: CASSLREASYEQYF. The CDR3 DNA follows: TGCGCCAGCAGCTTACGGGAGGCGAGCTACGAGCAGTACTTC. The variable domain in full, completed from reference TRBV5-1 and TRBJ2-7, reads KAGVTQTPRYLIKTRGQQVTLSCSPISGHRSVSWYQQTPGQGLQFLFEYFSETQRNKGNFPGRFSGRQFSNSRSEMNVSTLELGDSALYLCASSLREASYEQYFGPGTRLTVT.

The chain is built from TRBV7-6 and TRBJ2-2; D perhaps matches TRBD1 (6 bases). The CDR3 runs 17 residues. The ends were cut back, 5 bases at V and 1 base at J, with 17 bases in the middle. The germline V gene has CDR1 SGHVS and CDR2 FNYEAQ. CDR3 loop: CASSPTSHRVNTGELFF. DNA of the CDR3: TGTGCCAGCAGCCCTACCAGCCACAGGGTGAACACCGGGGAGCTGTTTTTT.

The chain combines TRBV11-2 with TRBJ1-2; 12 nucleotides match TRBD1. V dropped 5 bases and J dropped 10; count of bases not matched to a gene: 14. The CDR3 sequence is 16 residues long. CDR1 and CDR2 from the germline V gene are SGHAT and FQNNGV. The CDR3 nucleotides read TGTGCCAGCAGCCACTCTCCCGGGACAGGGGGCGACGACTACACCTTC. Its protein product is CASSHSPGTGGDDYTF.

This rearrangement joins TRBV4-2 to TRBJ2-1; 7 bases are shared with TRBD1. Unmatched junction bases numbered 8, after V lost 4 bases and J lost 2 bases. Germline CDR1 and CDR2: LGHNA and YNFKEQ. There are 16 residues in the CDR3. The CDR3 sequence is CASSPTRGSTYNEQFF. The CDR3 DNA reads as TGTGCCAGCAGCCCGACCAGGGGGTCCACCTACAATGAGCAGTTCTTC.

The rearrangement joins TRBV4-2 to TRBJ2-7; TRBD2 matches 8 bases. This CDR3 is built from 17 residues. The germline gives CDR1 LGHNA, CDR2 YNFKEQ. V was clipped by 0 bases and J by 1 base; unmatched bases: 8. The DNA for the CDR3 is TGTGCCAGCAGCCAAGATTCAGTAACTAGCGGTTCCTACGAGCAGTACTTC. Protein sequence: CASSQDSVTSGSYEQYF.

This clone was detected once. This chain connects TRBV2 to TRBJ2-2; possibly TRBD2 for D (5 bases). This CDR3 spans 14 amino acids. V was pared by 8 bases and J by 5 bases, with 15 bases between. Germline-derived CDR1 and CDR2 are SNHLY and FYNNEI. The CDR3 region is CASSPLAKTGELFF. The DNA for the CDR3 is TGTGCCAGCTCCCCGCTAGCCAAGACCGGGGAGCTGTTTTTT. Drawing the rest from reference TRBV2 and TRBJ2-2, the complete variable domain is EPEVTQTPSHQVTQMGQEVILRCVPISNHLYFYWYRQILGQKVEFLVSFYNNEISEKSEIFDDQFSVERPDGSNFTLKIRSTKLEDSAMYFCASSPLAKTGELFFGEGSRLTVL.

The V and J genes are TRBV4-3 and TRBJ1-3; no firm D call. Between the trimmed V and J ends, which lost 1 base and 8 bases, there was a span of 12 bases. Germline V lookup: CDR1 LGHNA, CDR2 YSLEER. The CDR3 sequence is 14 residues long. This CDR3 reads CASSQGRVGYTIYF. CDR3 coding DNA: TGCGCCAGCAGCCAAGGACGTGTCGGGTACACCATATATTTT.

In this sample, this clone turned up a few times. The V call is TRBV6-5, the J call TRBJ2-3; D perhaps matches TRBD1 (5 bases). CDR1 MNHEY and CDR2 SVGAGI come from the germline V gene. V shed 6 bases and J shed 2 bases, with 15 bases lying between them. This CDR3 is 15 amino acids long. Written as DNA, the CDR3 is TGTGCCAGCAGCCCCATTCCGACAGACACAGATACGCAGTATTTT. Its protein is CASSPIPTDTDTQYF.

J is TRBJ1-5 and V is TRBV27, with no clear D. Germline loops: CDR1 MNHEY, CDR2 SMNVEV (reference sequence). The V gene lost 6 bases and the J gene lost 9 bases, with 12 bases spanning the gap. CDR3 size: 12 residues. In DNA, the CDR3 is TGTGCCAGCAGCCCAGTAGGGCGGCCCCAGCATTTT. Translated, it gives CASSPVGRPQHF.

This rearrangement joins TRBV27 to TRBJ2-7; D assignment may be TRBD1 or TRBD2 (5 bases each). There are 13 residues in the CDR3. Germline-derived CDR1 and CDR2 are MNHEY and SMNVEV (reference sequence). V was pared by 6 bases and J by 5 bases, with 14 bases between. DNA for the CDR3: TGTGCCAGCAGCCGGGATGCAGGGCACGAGCAGTACTTC. It yields the protein CASSRDAGHEQYF.

This clone was observed a single time. This specimen includes other DNA sequences encoding the same CDR3. This chain links TRBV27 with TRBJ2-7; 9 positions agree with TRBD1. The CDR3 spans 14 residues. Trimming at V came to 4 bases and at J to 2 bases, leaving 3 bases not matched to a gene. From germline, CDR1 is MNHEY and CDR2 SMNVEV (reference sequence). The CDR3 loop reads CASSSGQGPYEQYF. The CDR3 coding sequence is TGTGCCAGCAGTTCGGGACAGGGCCCCTACGAGCAGTACTTC.

This rearrangement joins TRBV7-6 to TRBJ2-5; no reliable D call. The germline V and J ends were trimmed by 2 bases and 2 bases, with 9 bases remaining between them. Looked up from germline, CDR1 is SGHVS and CDR2 is FNYEAQ. This CDR3 region has 14 residues. The CDR3 nucleotides are TGTGCCAGCAGCTTACTGCGCGGTCAAGAGACCCAGTACTTC. As protein: CASSLLRGQETQYF.

The chain combines TRBV5-4 with TRBJ2-7; D unresolved. Trimming took off 0 bases at V and 6 bases at J, with 7 bases between the two ends. There are 12 residues in the CDR3. In germline, CDR1 is SGHNT, CDR2 YYREEE (reference sequence). CDR3 coding DNA: TGTGCCAGCAGCTTGGGCTCCAGCGAGCAGTACTTC. Translating it yields CASSLGSSEQYF.

Only one count was recorded for this clone. The rearrangement uses TRBV4-1 and TRBJ1-4; possibly TRBD1 for D (6 bases). This CDR3 has 18 residues. The V gene's germline CDR1 is MGHRA and CDR2 YSYEKL. Trimming cost V 0 bases and J 5 bases, with 19 bases left between them. The CDR3 sequence is CASSQDIELTGVNEKLFF. The CDR3, as DNA: TGCGCCAGCAGCCAAGATATCGAACTGACAGGCGTAAATGAAAAACTGTTTTTT.

The gene calls are TRBV25-1 and TRBJ1-2; TRBD1 agrees at 9 bases. This CDR3 region has 14 residues. V shed 2 bases and J 8 bases; nucleotides not matched to a gene: 6. Germline CDR1 MGHDK, CDR2 SYGVNS. CDR3 region: CASSEGTGWGGYTF. In DNA form, the CDR3 reads TGTGCCAGCAGTGAAGGGACAGGGTGGGGAGGCTACACCTTC.

The V call is TRBV29-1, the J call TRBJ2-5; D uncertain. The CDR3 has 12 amino acids. Per germline, CDR1 SQVTM and CDR2 ANQGSEA. Trimming stripped 4 bases from V and 7 bases from J, with 13 bases between. Written as DNA, the CDR3 is TGCAGCGTTGTACTAATTGGTGGGACCCAGTACTTC. It translates to CSVVLIGGTQYF.